This T cell receptor (beta chain) was sequenced during a study of T cell responses to AZD1222 COVID-19 vaccine. Only one count was recorded for this clone. Its antigen is unknown. Broader study findings: Baseline serology detected seropositivity in only a handful of AZD1222 recipients.

The germline V gene has CDR1 SGHVS and CDR2 FNYEAQ. The ends lost 5 bases at V and 10 bases at J; junction bases unmatched: 11. This CDR3 contains 14 residues. The assay was immunoSEQ multiplex PCR, and TCRdb's table has in-frame clones only and misses some. The table includes under 200,000 clones, almost 95% detected once. The chain carries TRBV7-6 and TRBJ2-1, with 7 nucleotides matching TRBD1. Sequenced material: peripheral blood, taken on day 0 of AZD1222 vaccination. This receptor was obtained from an adult in good health. CDR3: CASSPGQVLNEQFF. In DNA form, the CDR3 reads TGTGCCAGCAGCCCAGGACAGGTCTTGAACGAGCAGTTCTTC.